The 21 T cell receptor beta chains reported below all come from one sample, sequenced in a study of T cell repertoires in cytomegalovirus infection. TCRdb passed the reads through MiXCR, listing each CDR3 protein once. The sample consists of 310,000 or so distinct CDR3 sequences, 15% to 20% of them appearing once. Sequenced: PBMCs. Source of these receptors: a human donor in good health (CMV status not recorded). Some clones in this sample may be carry-over from other donors' samples.

This clonotype was found many times. The chain carries TRBV7-2 and TRBJ2-3; TRBD2 agrees at 9 bases. V dropped 6 bases and J dropped 8; count of bases not matched to a gene: 12. Germline values: CDR1 SGHTA, CDR2 FQGNSA. The CDR3 loop spans 15 amino acids. The CDR3 sequence: CASSPRPRGGGTQYF. CDR3 in DNA: TGTGCCAGCAGTCCCAGGCCGCGGGGGGGCGGTACGCAGTATTTT.

The chain combines TRBV6-8 with TRBJ1-5; TRBD1 is a possible D gene (6 bases). The germline V and J ends were trimmed by 2 bases and 9 bases, with 14 bases remaining between them. Germline V gene sequence: CDR1 MNHGY, CDR2 SAAAGT. This CDR3 has 14 residues. The CDR3 spells CASSYRGRGSPQHF. CDR3 nucleotide sequence: TGTGCCAGCAGTTACAGGGGGAGGGGATCGCCCCAGCATTTT.

This clonotype came up many times. This sequence joins TRBV6-1 and TRBJ1-6; D gene unclear. The germline gives CDR1 MNHNS, CDR2 SASEGT. CDR3 length: 17 residues. V dropped 5 bases and J dropped 5 bases, with 19 bases sitting between them. This chain's CDR3 is CASSFTETNYNNSPLHF. CDR3 nucleotides: TGTGCCAGCAGTTTCACCGAAACGAACTATAATAATTCACCCCTCCACTTT.

CDR3 nucleotide sequence: TGTGCCAGCAGCGTAGGTTCTAGTGCGGGACTGGATACGCAGTATTTT. The encoded protein is CASSVGSSAGLDTQYF. The V and J genes are TRBV9 and TRBJ2-3, with D maybe TRBD2 (6 bases). The CDR3 sequence is 16 residues long. The germline gives CDR1 SGDLS, CDR2 YYNGEE. The V end lost 0 bases, the J end lost 6 bases, and 17 bases lay between the germline ends.

The genes are TRBV6-6 and TRBJ2-3; no clear D. The CDR3 length is 15 residues. The germline gives CDR1 MNHNY, CDR2 SVGAGI (reference sequence). V shed 6 bases and J shed 5 bases, with 18 bases lying between them. The CDR3 sequence: CASRGFGLVEDTQYF. In nucleotides, the CDR3 is TGTGCCAGCAGGGGATTCGGGCTCGTAGAAGATACGCAGTATTTT.

This clonotype was observed a few times. The genes are TRBV19 and TRBJ2-2; 11 bases map to TRBD2. With V trimmed by 6 bases and J by 1 base, 4 bases remained unmatched. This CDR3 is 16 amino acids long. Germline V CDR1 and CDR2: LNHDA, SQIVND (reference sequence). The CDR3 bases are TGTGCCAGTAGCAAACTAGCGGGGGAGAACACCGGGGAGCTGTTTTTT. Its protein is CASSKLAGENTGELFF.

The gene calls are TRBV6-1 and TRBJ2-7; maybe TRBD1 (5 bases). The length of the CDR3 is 15 residues. CDR1 and CDR2 from the germline V gene are MNHNS and SASEGT. V lost 2 bases, J lost 2 bases, and 13 bases lay in between. The CDR3 is CASSEWGRSTYEQYF. The CDR3, as DNA: TGTGCCAGCAGTGAATGGGGCCGCAGCACCTACGAGCAGTACTTC.

There are many counts of this clonotype. This chain uses TRBV7-2 with TRBJ1-5; D not certain. Germline CDR1 SGHTA, CDR2 FQGNSA. This CDR3 comprises 14 residues. The V and J ends lost 6 bases and 0 bases respectively, with 9 bases between them. CDR3 DNA: TGTGCCAGCAGTCTCTCAGCTAGCAATCAGCCCCAGCATTTT. As protein: CASSLSASNQPQHF.

This clonotype has more than one count but fewer than ten. The V gene is TRBV20-1, the J gene TRBJ1-1; 10 nucleotides line up with TRBD1. V lost 1 base to trimming and J lost 5 bases; unmatched junction nucleotides: 22. CDR1 is DFQATT and CDR2 is SNEGSKA in the germline V gene (reference sequence). The CDR3 loop spans 20 amino acids. The CDR3: CSARGEKGQGITGGRTEAFF. CDR3 in DNA: TGCAGTGCTAGAGGGGAGAAGGGACAGGGGATTACTGGTGGGAGGACTGAAGCTTTCTTT.

Ten or more counts support this clonotype. V is TRBV7-9 and J is TRBJ1-5, with TRBD1 matching over 9 bases. The CDR3 covers 16 residues. The V gene's germline CDR1 is SEHNR and CDR2 FQNEAQ (reference sequence). The ends lost 3 bases at V and 1 base at J; junction bases unmatched: 4. The CDR3 region is CASSLVGQGSNQPQHF. Here the CDR3 DNA reads TGTGCCAGCAGCTTGGTGGGACAGGGAAGCAATCAGCCCCAGCATTTT.

This sequence joins TRBV20-1 and TRBJ2-2, with a tentative D call TRBD1 (7 bases). Trimming left V 5 bases short and J 1 base short, with 14 bases between. CDR3 length: 15 residues. In germline, CDR1 is DFQATT, CDR2 SNEGSKA (reference sequence). For the CDR3, the DNA is TGCAGTGCTTTTAGACAGGGAGGGAACACCGGGGAGCTGTTTTTT. Protein: CSAFRQGGNTGELFF.

This clonotype was counted between two and nine times. The chain joins TRBV27 to TRBJ2-2, with no clear D. Trimming took 2 bases from V and 2 from J, leaving 15 bases between them. The V gene's germline CDR1 is MNHEY and CDR2 SMNVEV (reference sequence). CDR3 length: 17 residues. The CDR3 DNA reads as TGTGCCAGCAGTTTAGTGACACTTAATTTAAACACCGGGGAGCTGTTTTTT. Translation gives CASSLVTLNLNTGELFF.

This clonotype was found many times. V is TRBV7-2 and J is TRBJ1-6, with no clear D. Trimming removed 5 bases from V and 14 bases from J, with 28 bases in between. This CDR3 has 17 residues. Germline loops: CDR1 SGHTA, CDR2 FQGNSA. This CDR3 reads CASSPQRGSHGGSALHF. The DNA of the CDR3 is TGTGCCAGCAGCCCCCAACGCGGGAGCCACGGTGGATCTGCCCTCCACTTT.

This clonotype was recorded a few times. The chain combines TRBV6-2 or TRBV6-3 with TRBJ2-1; a possible D gene is TRBD2 (6 bases). This CDR3 is built from 15 residues. Germline V gene data show CDR1 as MNHEY and CDR2 as SVGEGT. With 2 bases removed from V and 6 bases from J, the gap between germline ends came to 14 bases. The CDR3 spells CASSYGGVSANEQFF. The CDR3 nucleotides are TGTGCCAGCAGTTACGGAGGGGTCAGCGCCAATGAGCAGTTCTTC.

The V gene is TRBV18, the J gene TRBJ1-1; the D gene is possibly TRBD1 (5 bases). Looked up from germline, CDR1 is KGHSH and CDR2 is LQKENI. The ends were cut back, 3 bases at V and 1 base at J, with 15 bases in the middle. The CDR3 covers 16 residues. CDR3 nucleotides: TGTGCCAGCTCACCCGACATCTTGGGGACGAACACTGAAGCTTTCTTT. This encodes CASSPDILGTNTEAFF. The full variable domain, in which reference TRBV18 and TRBJ1-1 provide the parts outside the CDR3, is NAGVMQNPRHLVRRRGQEARLRCSPMKGHSHVYWYRQLPEEGLKFMVYLQKENIIDESGMPKERFSAEFPKEGPSILRIQQVVRGDSAAYFCASSPDILGTNTEAFFGQGTRLTVV.

V and J are TRBV14 and TRBJ1-2; no reliable D call. The CDR3 extends over 13 amino acids. The ends were cut back, 2 bases at V and 4 bases at J, with 8 bases in the middle. Germline V CDR1 and CDR2: SGHDN, FVKESK. The CDR3 is CASSQNFRYGYTF. CDR3 DNA: TGTGCCAGCAGCCAAAACTTCCGCTATGGCTACACCTTC.

This clonotype was seen many times. The chain uses TRBV6-2 or TRBV6-3 and TRBJ2-7, with D tentatively TRBD2 (6 bases). V lost 2 bases and J 0 bases, leaving 17 bases between the germline ends. Germline assignment: CDR1 MNHEY and CDR2 SVGEGT. The CDR3 spans 17 residues. The chain's CDR3 is CASSYPSSGALSYEQYF. CDR3 nucleotides: TGTGCCAGCAGTTACCCCAGTTCGGGAGCCCTCTCCTACGAGCAGTACTTC.

This clonotype was found a few times. The J gene is TRBJ2-5, the V gene TRBV11-3; no reliable D call. The ends were cut back, 2 bases at V and 4 bases at J, with 8 bases in the middle. The CDR3 extends over 13 amino acids. From germline, CDR1 is SGHNT and CDR2 YENEEA. This CDR3 is CASSLRVAETQYF. CDR3 DNA sequence: TGTGCCAGCAGCTTAAGGGTAGCAGAGACCCAGTACTTC.

The table lists this clonotype with a few counts. The rearrangement links TRBV6-2 or TRBV6-3 to TRBJ2-3; 13 bases align to TRBD2. Germline lookup yields CDR1 MNHEY and CDR2 SVGEGT. The CDR3 has 18 amino acids. V was clipped by 1 base and J by 3 bases; unmatched bases: 7. CDR3 amino acids: CASSYYGLAGDNTDTQYF. The CDR3 DNA sequence: TGTGCCAGCAGTTACTACGGACTAGCGGGGGACAATACAGATACGCAGTATTTT.

This clonotype was found many times. The J gene is TRBJ2-5, the V gene TRBV7-2, with no clear D. Germline values: CDR1 SGHTA, CDR2 FQGNSA. The CDR3 contains 13 residues. Between the trimmed V and J ends, which lost 0 bases and 5 bases, there was a span of 7 bases. The CDR3 nucleotides are TGTGCCAGCAGCTTAGCAGGGATGGAGACCCAGTACTTC. Encoded protein: CASSLAGMETQYF.

This chain uses TRBV6-2 or TRBV6-3 with TRBJ2-2; 12 bases are a match to TRBD1. J was trimmed by 6 bases and V by 5 bases; bases with no gene match: 7. Looked up from germline, CDR1 is MNHEY and CDR2 is SVGEGT. The length of the CDR3 is 16 residues. The CDR3 region has the DNA TGTGCCAGCAGTCGCGGGACAGGGGGCGCTTCCGGGGAGCTGTTTTTT. Protein sequence: CASSRGTGGASGELFF.